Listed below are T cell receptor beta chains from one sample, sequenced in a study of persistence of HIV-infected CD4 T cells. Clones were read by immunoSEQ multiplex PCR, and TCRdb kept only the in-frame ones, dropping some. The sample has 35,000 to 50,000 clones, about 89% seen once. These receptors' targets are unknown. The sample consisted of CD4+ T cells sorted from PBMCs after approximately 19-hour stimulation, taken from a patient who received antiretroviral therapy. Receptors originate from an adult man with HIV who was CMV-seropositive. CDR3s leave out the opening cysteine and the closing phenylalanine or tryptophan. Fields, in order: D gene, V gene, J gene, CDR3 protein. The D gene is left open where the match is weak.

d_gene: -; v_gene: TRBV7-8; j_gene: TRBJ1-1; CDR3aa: ASSPPMNTEAF
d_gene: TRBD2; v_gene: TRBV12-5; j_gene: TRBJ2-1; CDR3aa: ASGPAGAYNEQF
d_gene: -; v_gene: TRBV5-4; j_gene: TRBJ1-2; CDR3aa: ASSYFRGDYGYT
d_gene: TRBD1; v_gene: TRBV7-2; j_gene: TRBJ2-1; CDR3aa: ASSIGQGVVNEQF
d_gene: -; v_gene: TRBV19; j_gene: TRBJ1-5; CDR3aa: ASSISPANQPQH
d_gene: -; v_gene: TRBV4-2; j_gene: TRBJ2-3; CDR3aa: ASSQAADTQY
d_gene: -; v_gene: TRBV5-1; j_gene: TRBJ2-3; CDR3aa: ASSSGALSDTDTQY
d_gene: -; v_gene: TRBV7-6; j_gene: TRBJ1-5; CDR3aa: ASSLFEQPNQPQH
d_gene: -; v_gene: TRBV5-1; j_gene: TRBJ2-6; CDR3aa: ASSLGLPGGAAGRAGANVLT
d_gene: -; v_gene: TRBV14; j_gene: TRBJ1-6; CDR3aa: ASSPGLGNSPLH
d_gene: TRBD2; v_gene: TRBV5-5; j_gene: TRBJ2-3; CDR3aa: ASSRQPSGTSTDTQY
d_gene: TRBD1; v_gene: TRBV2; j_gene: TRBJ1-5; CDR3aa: ASSGDRQSNQPQH
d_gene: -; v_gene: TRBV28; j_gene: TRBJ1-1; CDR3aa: ASTLMPKFQTEAF
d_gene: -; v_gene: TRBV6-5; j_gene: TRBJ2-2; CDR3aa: ASSKPGELF
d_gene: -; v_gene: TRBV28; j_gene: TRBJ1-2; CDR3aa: ASGRIIYGYT
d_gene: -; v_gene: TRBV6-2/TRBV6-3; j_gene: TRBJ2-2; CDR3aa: ASSPRGPNTGELF
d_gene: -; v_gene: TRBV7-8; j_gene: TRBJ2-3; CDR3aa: ASSRNRGKAQY
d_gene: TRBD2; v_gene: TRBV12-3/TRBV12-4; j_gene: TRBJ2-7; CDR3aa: ASRPSGPYEQY
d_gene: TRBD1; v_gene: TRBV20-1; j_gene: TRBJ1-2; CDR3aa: RPSGGGGYT
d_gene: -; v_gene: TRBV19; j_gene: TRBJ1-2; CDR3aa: ASRYYGYT
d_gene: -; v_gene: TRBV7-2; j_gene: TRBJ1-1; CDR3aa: ASSSAWAGRTEAF
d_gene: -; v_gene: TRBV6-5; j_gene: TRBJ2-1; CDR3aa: ASSKDRSNNEQF
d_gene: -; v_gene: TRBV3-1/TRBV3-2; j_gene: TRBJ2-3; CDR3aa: ASSQDPTDGTDTQY
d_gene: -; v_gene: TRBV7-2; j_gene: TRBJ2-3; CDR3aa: ASSLGAGTSTDTQY
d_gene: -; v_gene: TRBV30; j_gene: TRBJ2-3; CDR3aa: AWNGGTDTQY
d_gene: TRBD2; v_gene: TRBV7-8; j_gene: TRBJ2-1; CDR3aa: ASSLVNSGGPYEQF
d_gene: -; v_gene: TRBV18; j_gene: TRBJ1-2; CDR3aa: ASSFYRDENYGYT
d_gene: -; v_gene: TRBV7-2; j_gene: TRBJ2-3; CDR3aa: ASSLSDHTDTQY
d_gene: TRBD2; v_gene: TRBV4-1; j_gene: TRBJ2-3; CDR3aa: ASSQGLTRGGGTDTQY
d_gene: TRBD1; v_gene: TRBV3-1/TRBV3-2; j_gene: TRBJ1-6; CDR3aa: ASSHGQASSYNSPLH